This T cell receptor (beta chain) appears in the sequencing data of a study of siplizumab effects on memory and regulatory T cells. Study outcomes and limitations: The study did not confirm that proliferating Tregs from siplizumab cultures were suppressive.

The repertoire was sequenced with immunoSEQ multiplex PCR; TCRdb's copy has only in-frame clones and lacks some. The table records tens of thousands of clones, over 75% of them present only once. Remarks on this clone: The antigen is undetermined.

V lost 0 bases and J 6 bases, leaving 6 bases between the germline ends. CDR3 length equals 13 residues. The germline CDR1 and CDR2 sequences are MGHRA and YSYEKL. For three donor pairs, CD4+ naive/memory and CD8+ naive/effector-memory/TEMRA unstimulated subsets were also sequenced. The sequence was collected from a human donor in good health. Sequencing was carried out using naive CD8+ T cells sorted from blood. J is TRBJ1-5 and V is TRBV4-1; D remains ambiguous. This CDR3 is CASSQDPSQPQHF. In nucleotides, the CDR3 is TGCGCCAGCAGCCAAGATCCCAGTCAGCCCCAGCATTTT.